This T cell receptor beta chain is from a study of blood T cells in healthy people across ages. General observations from the study: Higher naive T cell percentage went strongly together with higher TCR beta diversity. Getting older went along with TCR beta diversity per million T cells dropping roughly linearly. Not knowing donor CMV status may have confounded expanded clonotype changes.

This clonotype was counted a single time. Antigen specificity is unknown. This CDR3 has 16 residues. Germline V lookup: CDR1 SQVTM, CDR2 ANQGSEA. Combining a sample-barcoded 5' primer with a J-beta primer mix, a second PCR ran for 7 to 11 cycles. Through a template-switch adaptor with 12 random nucleotides, each cDNA molecule received a tag. MiXCR, applied by TCRdb to the 5' RACE reads, yields one record per CDR3 protein. The sample has more than 650,000 distinct CDR3 sequences; about 55% are singletons. Sequenced input: blood. The source is a man at least 80 years old in good health. This sequence joins TRBV29-1 and TRBJ2-7, with 9 positions matching TRBD2. The J call may not be correct, given that the DNA end is closer to TRBJ2-1. In DNA form, the CDR3 reads TGCAGCGTTGAAGATCGGCCCGGACTAGCGCGGAATGAGCAGTTCTTC. Its translation is CSVEDRPGLARNEQFF.